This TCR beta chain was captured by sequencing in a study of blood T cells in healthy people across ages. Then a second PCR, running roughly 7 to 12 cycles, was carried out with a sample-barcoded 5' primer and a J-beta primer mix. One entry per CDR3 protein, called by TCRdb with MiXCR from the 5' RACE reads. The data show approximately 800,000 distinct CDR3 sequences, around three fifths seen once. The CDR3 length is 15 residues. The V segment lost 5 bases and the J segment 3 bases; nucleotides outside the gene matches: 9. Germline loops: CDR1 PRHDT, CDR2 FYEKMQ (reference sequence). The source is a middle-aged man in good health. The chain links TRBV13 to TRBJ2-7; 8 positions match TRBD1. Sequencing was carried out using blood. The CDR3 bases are TGTGCCAGCAGCCCATCGGACAGGGCCCTCTACGAGCAGTACTTC. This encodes CASSPSDRALYEQYF. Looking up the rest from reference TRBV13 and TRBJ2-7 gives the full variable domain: AAGVIQSPRHLIKEKRETATLKCYPIPRHDTVYWYQQGPGQDPQFLISFYEKMQSDKGSIPDRFSAQQFSDYHSELNMSSLELGDSALYFCASSPSDRALYEQYFGPGTRLTVT.